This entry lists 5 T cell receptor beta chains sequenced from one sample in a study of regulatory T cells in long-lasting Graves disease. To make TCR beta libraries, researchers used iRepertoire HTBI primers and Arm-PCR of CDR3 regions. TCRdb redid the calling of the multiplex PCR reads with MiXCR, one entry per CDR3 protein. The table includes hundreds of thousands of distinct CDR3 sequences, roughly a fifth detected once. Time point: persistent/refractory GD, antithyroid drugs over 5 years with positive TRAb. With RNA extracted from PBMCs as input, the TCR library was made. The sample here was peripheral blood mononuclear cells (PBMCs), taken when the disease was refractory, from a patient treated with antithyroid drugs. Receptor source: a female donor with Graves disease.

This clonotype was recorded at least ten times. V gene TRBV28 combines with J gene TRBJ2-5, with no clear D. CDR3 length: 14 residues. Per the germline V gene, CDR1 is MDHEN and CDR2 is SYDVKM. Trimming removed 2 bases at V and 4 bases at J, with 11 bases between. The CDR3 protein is CASSLETRLETQYF. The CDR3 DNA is TGTGCCAGCAGTTTAGAAACAAGGCTAGAGACCCAGTACTTC.

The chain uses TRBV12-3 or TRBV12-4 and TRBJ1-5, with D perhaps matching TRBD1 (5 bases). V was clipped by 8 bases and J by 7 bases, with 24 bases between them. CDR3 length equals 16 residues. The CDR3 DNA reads TGTGCCAGCGGTCTTTACCGGGGGGGGATGGAGCAGCCCCAGCATTTT. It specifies CASGLYRGGMEQPQHF.

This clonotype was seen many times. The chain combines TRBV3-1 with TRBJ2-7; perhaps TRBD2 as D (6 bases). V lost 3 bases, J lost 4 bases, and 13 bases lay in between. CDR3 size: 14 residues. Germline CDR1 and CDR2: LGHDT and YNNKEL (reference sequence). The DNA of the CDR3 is TGTGCCAGCAGCCACGGTGACGCGGGGTACGAGCAGTACTTC. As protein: CASSHGDAGYEQYF.

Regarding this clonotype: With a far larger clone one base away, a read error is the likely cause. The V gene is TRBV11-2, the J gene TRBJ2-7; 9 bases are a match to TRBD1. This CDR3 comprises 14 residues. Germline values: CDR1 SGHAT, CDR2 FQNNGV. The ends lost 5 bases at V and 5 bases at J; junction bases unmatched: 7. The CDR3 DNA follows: TGTGCCAGCAGCCGGGACAGGGTTTCCCACGAGCAGTACTTC. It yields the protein CASSRDRVSHEQYF.

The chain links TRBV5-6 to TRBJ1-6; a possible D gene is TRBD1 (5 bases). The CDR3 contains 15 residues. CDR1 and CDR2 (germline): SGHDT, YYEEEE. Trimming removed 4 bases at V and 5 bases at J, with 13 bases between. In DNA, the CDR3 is TGTGCCAGCAGCGCCCAGGGAAGGGATAATTCACCCCTCCACTTT. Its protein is CASSAQGRDNSPLHF.